This TCR beta chain emerged from a study of shared clonotypes between healthy human individuals (TCRdb year 2020). The study in broad terms: A couple of women and a few men aged 18 to 49 years were included in the cohort. Blood TCR repertoires of roughly 5 healthy adults were deeply sequenced to estimate repertoire size and the extent of clonotype sharing between individuals. Libraries were prepared and TCR repertoires were sequenced by different laboratories using diverse techniques, in order to increase sequencing depth and limit assay-specific biases. Each donor's leukapheresis produced roughly between roughly 0.85 and 10 billion PBMCs.

Study-wide conclusions, independent of this receptor: Based on pairwise subsampling, the degree of clonotype sharing among donors was expected to be affected by sequencing depth. Sampling was restricted to blood, and TCR repertoires in tissues likely differ from the TCR repertoires found in blood. The small number of donors limited the genetic and exposure-history diversity represented.

Using the deep immunoSEQ assay, multiplex PCR amplified TCR CDR3 regions from genomic DNA. Genomic DNA extracted from each cell subset was distributed evenly over all wells of several immunoSEQ 96-well plates, and each plate served as one replicate. For unsorted PBMC, each replicate PCR was loaded with roughly 330 ng genomic DNA, equivalent to about 30,000 T cell genomes. Ten immunoSEQ deep assay plates were used to sequence the unsorted PBMC genomic DNA. The purified libraries were quantified using a Qubit 3.0 fluorometer, sized with a Bioanalyzer 2100, and then quantified again using the KAPA Library Quantification kit. Every immunoSEQ 96-well plate was sequenced on a separate single-read 150-cycle Illumina NextSeq 550 flow cell. As for the original processing: Because the immunoSEQ output included only junctional sequences and no quality scores, the filtering could not be the same as the filtering used for full-length reads. To assign V/J genes and CDR3, sequences were annotated using PyIR, a Python wrapper for IgBLAST v1.9, with IMGT germline references. Reads were filtered out if the reads had weak V/J assignments (E-value above 1e-6), no CDR3, stop codons, out-of-frame junctions, or ambiguous translated residues. V3J clonotypes were defined as sequences sharing the same inferred V gene, J gene, and CDR3 amino acid sequence. To compute the percentage overlap between repertoires, the number of shared unique clonotypes was divided by the size of the smaller repertoire. Repertoire richness was assessed with RTK rarefaction, the Chao1 estimator, and Recon v2.1 estimates of unobserved clonotypes. The immuneACCESS repertoire file appears here via TCRdb, limited to in-frame rearrangements. These files lack a portion of the clones; in checked studies, under half of the deficit traces to unresolved V genes, and the cause of the others is not known. From that table come the V and J calls and clone size; the DNA was used to work out D and trimming. This sample gives hundreds of thousands of clones in total; 76% of them show up just once. The top ten hold approximately 12% of the sample.

A note on this clone: Its antigen is not yet known. Base qualities are missing; no much larger clone stands one base away.

The donors were healthy, HIV-negative adults who had no recently reported acute infections or vaccinations. All donors were Caucasian adults living in Nashville, Tennessee, USA. For unsorted samples, roughly 81 million PBMCs were counted and genomic DNA was extracted with the QIAamp DNA Blood Mini kit. After blood collection by leukapheresis, PBMCs were isolated using Ficoll-Histopaque density gradient centrifugation and then cryopreserved in the vapor phase of liquid nitrogen. From cysteine to phenylalanine, the CDR3 is 13 amino acids long. Only the CDR3 portion is preserved as DNA: 39 bases, with reading frame beginning at the first base. Trimming leaves V shorter by 8 bases and J shorter by 8 bases, with the junction holding 4 bases beyond the gene matches. CDR1 and CDR2 are read off the germline V gene as MDHEN and SYDVKM.

This TCR was recovered from a woman aged 40 to 50 in good health. Some clones in this sample may be carry-over from other donors' samples. The sequenced sample was PBMCs. Recombination joined TRBV28 with TRBJ2-2; 11 bases in the junction line up with TRBD1. The CDR3: CASRTGGGGELFF. The DNA is TGTGCCAGCCGGACAGGGGGCGGAGGGGAGCTGTTTTTT.